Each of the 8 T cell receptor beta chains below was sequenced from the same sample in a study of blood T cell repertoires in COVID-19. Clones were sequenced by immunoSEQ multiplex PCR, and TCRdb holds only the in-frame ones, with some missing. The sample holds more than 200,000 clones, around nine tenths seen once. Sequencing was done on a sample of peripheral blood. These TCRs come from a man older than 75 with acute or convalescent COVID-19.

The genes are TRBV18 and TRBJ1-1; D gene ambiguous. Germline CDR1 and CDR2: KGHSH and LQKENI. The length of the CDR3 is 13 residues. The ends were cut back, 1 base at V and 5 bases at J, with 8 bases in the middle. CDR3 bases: TGTGCCAGCTCACCACAGGGCGGGACTGAAGCTTTCTTT. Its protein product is CASSPQGGTEAFF.

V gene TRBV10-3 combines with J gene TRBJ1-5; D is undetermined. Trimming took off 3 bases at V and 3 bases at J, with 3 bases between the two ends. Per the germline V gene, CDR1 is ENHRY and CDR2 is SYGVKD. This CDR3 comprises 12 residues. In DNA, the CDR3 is TGTGCCATCAGTGATAACAATCAGCCCCAGCATTTT. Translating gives CAISDNNQPQHF.

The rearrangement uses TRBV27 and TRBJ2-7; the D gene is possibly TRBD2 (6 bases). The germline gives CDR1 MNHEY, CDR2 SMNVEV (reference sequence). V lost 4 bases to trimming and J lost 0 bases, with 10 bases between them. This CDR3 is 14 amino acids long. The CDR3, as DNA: TGTGCCAGCAGTTACGCCGGGAGCTCCTACGAGCAGTACTTC. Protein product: CASSYAGSSYEQYF.

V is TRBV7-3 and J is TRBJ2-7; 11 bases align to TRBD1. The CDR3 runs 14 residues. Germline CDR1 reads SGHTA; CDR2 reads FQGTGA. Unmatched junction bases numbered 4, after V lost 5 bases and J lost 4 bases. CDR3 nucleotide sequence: TGTGCCAGCAGCCAGGACAGGGGGCCATACGAGCAGTACTTC. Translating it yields CASSQDRGPYEQYF.

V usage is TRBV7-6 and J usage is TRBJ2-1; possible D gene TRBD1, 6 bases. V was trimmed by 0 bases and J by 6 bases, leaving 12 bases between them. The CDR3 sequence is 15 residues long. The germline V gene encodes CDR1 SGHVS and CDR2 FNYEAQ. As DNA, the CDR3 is TGTGCCAGCAGCTTAGCGCAGGGGCGCGGCAATGAGCAGTTCTTC. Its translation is CASSLAQGRGNEQFF.

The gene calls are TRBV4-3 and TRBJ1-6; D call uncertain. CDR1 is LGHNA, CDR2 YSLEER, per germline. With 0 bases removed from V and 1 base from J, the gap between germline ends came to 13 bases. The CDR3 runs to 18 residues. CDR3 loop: CASSQEVQPSSYNSPLHF. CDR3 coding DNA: TGCGCCAGCAGCCAAGAGGTCCAACCCAGTTCCTATAATTCACCCCTCCACTTT.

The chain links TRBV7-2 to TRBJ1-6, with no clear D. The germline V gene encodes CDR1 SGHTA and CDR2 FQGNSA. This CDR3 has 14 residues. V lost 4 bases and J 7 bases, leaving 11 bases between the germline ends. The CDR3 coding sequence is TGTGCCAGCAGCTCGCAGTCGGGGAATTCACCCCTCCACTTT. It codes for CASSSQSGNSPLHF.

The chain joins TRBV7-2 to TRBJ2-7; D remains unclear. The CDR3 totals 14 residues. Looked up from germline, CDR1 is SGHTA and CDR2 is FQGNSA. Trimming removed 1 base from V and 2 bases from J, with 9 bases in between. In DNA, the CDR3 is TGTGCCAGCAGCTTAGGAAGACAAACCTACGAGCAGTACTTC. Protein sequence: CASSLGRQTYEQYF.